Detailed here is one T cell receptor beta chain. No antigen is known for it. This sample was taken from a study of cytomegalovirus exposure and HLA in healthy donors. Study conclusions and caveats: V- and J-gene trimming in TCR beta was tied to a missense DCLRE1C variant by an analysis performed later. For most TCR sequences rarity was the rule, although some public TCRs occurred in many donors.

PCR amplification relied on 60 Vbeta primers (plus 13 Jbeta primers). Some clones are missing from TCRdb's copy, which holds only in-frame ones; the method was immunoSEQ multiplex PCR. The data show tens of thousands of clones, over 70% seen once. Unmatched junction bases numbered 5, after V lost 6 bases and J lost 7 bases. This CDR3 contains 12 residues. Per germline, CDR1 SQVTM and CDR2 ANQGSEA. The sequence was obtained from a man aged 60-69 years in good health and CMV-seropositive. The rearrangement joins TRBV29-1 to TRBJ2-1; 8 nucleotides align to TRBD2. Sequenced: PBMCs. The CDR3 DNA follows: TGCAGCGTCCGGGGGGGTCTGAATGAGCAGTTCTTC. Residues: CSVRGGLNEQFF.